This T cell receptor (beta chain) was found in a study of blood T cell repertoires in COVID-19. The data were produced by immunoSEQ multiplex PCR, yet TCRdb's version contains in-frame clones alone and is incomplete. The data contain roughly 180,000 clones, 88% of them seen just once; the ten biggest clones take up roughly 4.2%. The V end lost 6 bases, the J end lost 4 bases, and 13 bases lay between the germline ends. The germline V gene encodes CDR1 LNHDA and CDR2 SQIVND (reference sequence). CDR3 size: 14 residues. Sample: peripheral blood. The clonotype comes from a woman aged 25 to 39 with acute or convalescent COVID-19. The chain combines TRBV19 with TRBJ1-3, with D possibly being TRBD1 (5 bases). The CDR3 region is CASRGAGRGNTIYF. The CDR3 nucleotides are TGTGCCAGTAGAGGGGCAGGTCGGGGAAACACCATATATTTT.